The rows below give T cell receptor beta chains drawn from one sample of a study of Graves' ophthalmopathy and Graves' hyperthyroidism. TCRdb re-derived calls from the multiplex PCR reads in MiXCR, one entry per CDR3 protein. Altogether around 1,200,000 distinct CDR3 sequences are present, about two fifths being singletons, with the ten largest covering 11%. The sequenced material came from peripheral blood or thyroid tissue (not recorded which). The receptors shown here come from an adult man with Graves' hyperthyroidism. The CDR3 runs from the conserved cysteine through the conserved F or W. Each record gives: V gene, CDR3 length, clone size, J gene, D gene, CDR3 protein, CDR3 DNA. A D gene is named only where the DNA matches it firmly. Size tells how often a clone was seen (once, few, many) or the class of an expanded clone, and some rows leave it out.

>TRBV7-2|17|NA|TRBJ2-2|TRBD2
CASSSQPGLVVTGELFF
TGTGCCAGCAGCTCTCAGCCGGGACTAGTAGTTACCGGGGAGCTGTTTTTT
>TRBV10-3|16|few|TRBJ2-1|TRBD2
CAIREGLAGYYNEQFF
TGTGCCATCAGAGAGGGACTAGCGGGGTACTACAATGAGCAGTTCTTC
>TRBV9|14|NA|TRBJ2-2|NA
CASSAVGTTGELFF
TGTGCCAGCAGCGCGGTGGGGACAACCGGGGAGCTGTTTTTT
>TRBV20-1|15|many|TRBJ2-2|TRBD2
CSAAPRLAGTGELFF
TGCAGTGCTGCCCCCCGACTAGCGGGCACCGGGGAGCTGTTTTTT
>TRBV2|12|NA|TRBJ1-2|NA
CASSNTDFGYTF
TGTGCCAGCAGCAATACTGACTTTGGCTACACCTTC
>TRBV7-7|14|many|TRBJ2-2|TRBD1
CASSKDRGSGELFF
TGTGCCAGCAGCAAAGACAGGGGTAGCGGGGAGCTGTTTTTT
>TRBV19|13|NA|TRBJ2-5|NA
CASSIAWGETQYF
TGTGCCAGTAGTATAGCGTGGGGAGAGACCCAGTACTTC
>TRBV12-3/TRBV12-4|14|few|TRBJ2-5|TRBD2
CASSSGGSGETQYF
TGTGCCAGCAGTTCAGGCGGGAGCGGGGAGACCCAGTACTTC
>TRBV15|14|NA|TRBJ1-1|NA
CATSSVRGQTEAFF
TGTGCCACCAGCAGTGTGAGGGGCCAAACTGAAGCTTTCTTT
>TRBV7-2|14|many|TRBJ1-1|NA
CASSLVIGTTEAFF
TGTGCCAGCAGCTTAGTGATAGGGACCACTGAAGCTTTCTTT
>TRBV7-8|15|many|TRBJ1-5|NA
CASSQQGGANQPQHF
TGTGCCAGCAGCCAACAGGGAGGGGCAAATCAGCCCCAGCATTTT
>TRBV10-3|16|once|TRBJ2-5|TRBD2
CASSYTAGRIAETQYF
TGTGCCAGCAGTTACACCGCCGGGAGGATCGCCGAGACCCAGTACTTC
>TRBV12-3/TRBV12-4|13|NA|TRBJ1-2|NA
CASRDDRDYGYTF
TGTGCCAGCAGGGATGACAGAGACTATGGCTACACCTTC
>TRBV10-3|17|NA|TRBJ1-2|NA
CASRTPLTVGGGDGYTF
TGTGCCAGCCGAACTCCATTGACGGTCGGGGGAGGGGATGGCTACACCTTC
>TRBV25-1|14|NA|TRBJ2-7|NA
CASSLEGSRYEQYF
TGTGCCAGCAGTTTAGAGGGCAGCCGGTACGAGCAGTACTTC
>TRBV24-1|14|many|TRBJ2-2|TRBD2
CATSSGSRTGELFF
TGTGCCACCAGTAGCGGGAGTAGGACCGGGGAGCTGTTTTTT
>TRBV10-2|17|NA|TRBJ1-3|NA
CASSEDARLVSGNTIYF
TGCGCCAGCAGTGAAGATGCTAGGTTAGTGTCCGGAAACACCATATATTTT
>TRBV28|14|many|TRBJ1-3|NA
CASTGLGSGNTIYF
TGTGCCAGCACCGGATTGGGATCTGGAAACACCATATATTTT
>TRBV20-1|16|NA|TRBJ2-2|TRBD2
CSARHRGTSGPGELFF
TGCAGTGCGAGGCACCGGGGGACTAGCGGGCCCGGGGAGCTGTTTTTT
>TRBV5-6|14|many|TRBJ2-7|TRBD1
CASSWTGVSYEQYF
TGTGCCAGCAGCTGGACAGGAGTCTCCTACGAGCAGTACTTC
>TRBV20-1|13|NA|TRBJ2-5|NA
CSAPILAKETQYF
TGCAGTGCTCCCATACTAGCTAAAGAGACCCAGTACTTC
>TRBV20-1|15|NA|TRBJ2-5|NA
CSARPKPYRVETQYF
TGCAGTGCCCGCCCGAAACCTTACAGGGTGGAGACCCAGTACTTC
>TRBV10-3|14|NA|TRBJ1-2|NA
CAISVVHSEYGYTF
TGTGCCATCAGTGTGGTCCACAGCGAATATGGCTACACCTTC
>TRBV7-2|15|NA|TRBJ1-1|NA
CASSFAGIMNTEAFF
TGTGCCAGCAGCTTTGCGGGTATCATGAACACTGAAGCTTTCTTT
>TRBV10-3|13|many|TRBJ2-2|NA
CAMTLGNTGELFF
TGTGCCATGACCTTGGGGAACACCGGGGAGCTGTTTTTT
>TRBV29-1|12|once|TRBJ1-1|TRBD1
CSDRGQDTEAFF
TGCAGCGACAGGGGGCAGGACACTGAAGCTTTCTTT
>TRBV7-8|17|many|TRBJ2-6|TRBD1
CASSRGQASSGANVLTF
TGTGCCAGCAGCAGGGGACAGGCCAGCTCTGGGGCCAACGTCCTGACTTTC
>TRBV12-3/TRBV12-4|11|NA|TRBJ2-7|NA
CASSPLDGQYF
TGTGCCAGCAGTCCCTTGGACGGGCAGTACTTC
>TRBV20-1|16|many|TRBJ2-5|TRBD2
CSARLAGGRGSETQYF
TGCAGTGCTAGACTAGCGGGAGGGCGGGGCTCGGAGACCCAGTACTTC
>TRBV7-9|14|many|TRBJ1-2|NA
CASSTSRDPDGYTF
TGTGCCAGCAGCACAAGTAGGGACCCTGACGGCTACACCTTC
>TRBV28|15|few|TRBJ1-5|NA
CASRQPGPTGQPQHF
TGTGCCAGCAGACAACCGGGACCGACGGGTCAGCCCCAGCATTTT
>TRBV10-2|15|NA|TRBJ2-5|TRBD2
CASTSLAAPVETQYF
TGCGCCAGCACCTCCCTAGCGGCCCCCGTGGAGACCCAGTACTTC
>TRBV5-4|15|NA|TRBJ2-6|NA
CASSNGDTGANVLTF
TGTGCCAGCAGCAACGGAGACACCGGGGCCAACGTCCTGACTTTC
>TRBV14|16|many|TRBJ2-2|NA
CASSQLGSSNTGELFF
TGTGCCAGCAGCCAACTCGGGAGCTCGAACACCGGGGAGCTGTTTTTT
>TRBV29-1|12|NA|TRBJ1-5|NA
CSVVGGGQPQHF
TGCAGCGTTGTAGGGGGTGGCCAGCCCCAGCATTTT
>TRBV29-1|13|NA|TRBJ2-7|NA
CSVEEPGKYEQYF
TGCAGCGTTGAAGAGCCAGGGAAGTACGAGCAGTACTTC
>TRBV20-1|14|NA|TRBJ1-5|TRBD1
CSTKDRGPNQPQHF
TGCAGTACAAAGGACAGGGGGCCGAATCAGCCCCAGCATTTT
>TRBV29-1|14|NA|TRBJ2-3|NA
CSVVGPEGTDTQYF
TGCAGCGTGGTCGGCCCGGAGGGCACAGATACGCAGTATTTT
>TRBV5-1|16|NA|TRBJ1-1|NA
CASSTPQGWQFAEAFF
TGCGCCAGCAGCACGCCGCAGGGTTGGCAGTTCGCTGAAGCTTTCTTT
>TRBV15|15|many|TRBJ1-6|TRBD1
CATSTQGQGNSPLHF
TGTGCCACCAGCACCCAAGGACAGGGCAATTCACCCCTCCACTTT
>TRBV10-3|13|many|TRBJ2-5|TRBD1
CATRDRGEETQYF
TGTGCCACAAGGGACAGGGGTGAGGAGACCCAGTACTTC
>TRBV7-9|12|many|TRBJ1-1|NA
CASSLPTSEAFF
TGTGCCAGCAGCTTACCAACTTCTGAAGCTTTCTTT
>TRBV7-2|18|few|TRBJ2-7|TRBD2
CASSLALGLAGVPYEQYF
TGTGCCAGCAGCTTAGCGCTGGGGCTAGCGGGAGTACCCTACGAGCAGTACTTC
>TRBV28|15|NA|TRBJ1-4|NA
CASTLRPTSNEELFF
TGTGCCAGCACCTTACGGCCCACTTCTAATGAAGAACTGTTTTTT
>TRBV29-1|11|few|TRBJ2-6|NA
CSVPGANVLTF
TGCAGCGTTCCAGGGGCCAACGTCCTGACTTTC
>TRBV12-3/TRBV12-4|15|NA|TRBJ1-2|NA
CASSLTTDTNYGYTF
TGTGCCAGCAGTTTAACGACCGACACCAACTATGGCTACACCTTC
>TRBV7-8|17|NA|TRBJ2-7|TRBD2
CASSPRTSGRIIYEQYF
TGTGCCAGCAGCCCTCGGACTAGCGGGAGAATCATCTACGAGCAGTACTTC
>TRBV29-1|15|NA|TRBJ2-7|TRBD1
CSVVRTGRGSYEQYF
TGCAGCGTTGTTCGGACAGGGAGAGGCTCCTACGAGCAGTACTTC
>TRBV3-1|16|NA|TRBJ2-3|TRBD2
CASSQERGAGTDTQYF
TGTGCCAGCAGTCAAGAGCGGGGGGCGGGCACAGATACGCAGTATTTT
>TRBV4-3|14|NA|TRBJ1-5|NA
CASSQSGTSATQHF
TGCGCCAGCAGCCAATCAGGGACATCAGCAACCCAGCATTTT
>TRBV10-2|16|once|TRBJ2-7|NA
CASSAPRPGPSYEQYF
TGCGCCAGCAGTGCGCCTCGCCCGGGACCCTCCTACGAGCAGTACTTC
>TRBV7-2|15|many|TRBJ2-5|NA
CASSLNRGGQETQYF
TGTGCCAGCAGCTTAAACAGGGGGGGACAAGAGACCCAGTACTTC
>TRBV6-2/TRBV6-3|14|few|TRBJ2-7|NA
CASSYSAGWNEQYF
TGTGCCAGCAGTTACTCGGCAGGGTGGAACGAGCAGTACTTC
>TRBV6-5|14|NA|TRBJ2-7|NA
CASRSTASSYEQYF
TGTGCCAGCAGATCGACAGCCAGCTCCTACGAGCAGTACTTC
>TRBV29-1|12|NA|TRBJ2-7|NA
CSRGAGSYEQYF
TGCAGCCGCGGGGCAGGCTCCTACGAGCAGTACTTC
>TRBV15|15|NA|TRBJ2-2|TRBD1
CATSIYRDSTGELFF
TGTGCCACCAGCATATACAGGGACAGTACCGGGGAGCTGTTTTTT
>TRBV29-1|13|many|TRBJ2-7|NA
CSTPGLNAYEQYF
TGCAGCACCCCGGGACTCAATGCTTACGAGCAGTACTTC
>TRBV19|16|NA|TRBJ2-2|NA
CASKFSGVSNTGELFF
TGTGCCAGTAAATTTTCGGGAGTTTCGAACACCGGGGAGCTGTTTTTT
>TRBV2|15|NA|TRBJ2-1|TRBD1
CASSGPGQGTREQFF
TGTGCCAGCAGTGGGCCGGGACAGGGAACAAGGGAGCAGTTCTTC